The present T cell receptor (beta chain) was sequenced within a study of shared clonotypes between healthy human individuals (dated by TCRdb to the early 2020s). With respect to the entire study: A couple of women and a few men aged 18 to 49 years were included in the cohort. Each donor's leukapheresis produced roughly between roughly 0.94 and 9.5 billion PBMCs. Libraries were prepared and TCR repertoires were sequenced by different laboratories using diverse techniques, in order to increase sequencing depth and limit assay-specific biases. To estimate repertoire size and how much clonotypes are shared between individuals, the study performed deep sequencing of blood TCR repertoires from five healthy adults. For each donor, CD4 naive and CD4 memory were each given three plates, CD8 naive was given two plates, and CD8 memory was given one plate. Summary of the overall study and its limitations: Sampling was limited to blood, and TCR repertoires in tissue likely differ from TCR repertoires in blood. The small number of donors limited the genetic and exposure-history diversity represented. Even with the large sequencing depth, rarefaction of the sorted-subset datasets indicated that sequencing was incomplete. Naive subsets generally had larger estimated clonotype richness than memory subsets did. Higher generation probabilities were observed for clonotypes shared by all four sorted-subset donors than for non-shared clonotypes. Sharing across several donors was observed for approximately 5% of naive CD4, 3% to 3.5% of naive CD8, roughly 2.3% of memory CD4, and about 0.4% of memory CD8 clonotypes. Based on pairwise subsampling, the degree of clonotype sharing among donors was expected to be affected by sequencing depth.

This clone was observed once. Its recognized antigen is unknown. Within one base of it there is no much larger clone, and no base qualities were kept. Using the deep immunoSEQ assay, multiplex PCR amplified TCR CDR3 regions from genomic DNA. Extracted genomic DNA from each cell subset was distributed evenly across all wells of several immunoSEQ 96-well plates, and each plate was treated as a replicate. For sorted subsets, approximately 200 ng of genomic DNA, equivalent to roughly 33,000 T cell genomes, went into each replicate PCR. The purified libraries were quantified using a Qubit 3.0 fluorometer, sized with a Bioanalyzer 2100, and then quantified again using the KAPA Library Quantification kit. Every immunoSEQ 96-well plate was sequenced on a separate single-read 150-cycle Illumina NextSeq 550 flow cell. For the original study's pipeline: Because the immunoSEQ output held only junctional sequences and lacked quality scores, the filtering could not match the filtering applied to full-length reads. To assign V/J genes and CDR3, sequences were annotated against IMGT germline references using PyIR, a Python wrapper for IgBLAST v1.9. Reads were removed for weak V/J assignments (E-value above 1e-6), missing CDR3, stop codons, out-of-frame junctions, or ambiguous translated residues. V3J clonotypes were defined as sequences sharing the same inferred V gene, J gene, and CDR3 amino acid sequence. The percentage overlap between two repertoires was calculated by dividing the number of shared unique clonotypes by the size of the smaller repertoire. Three approaches were used to assess repertoire richness: RTK rarefaction, the Chao1 estimator, and Recon v2.1 estimates of unobserved clonotypes. Generation probabilities were computed with OLGA for all TCRbeta clonotypes obtained by the gDNA method from a handful of donors. Entries here come from immuneACCESS through TCRdb and include only in-frame sequences with V and J called. Some clones fail to appear in such tables; in the studies checked, an unresolved V gene covers under half of the shortfall, and the cause of the remainder is unknown. Clonal size and the V and J genes are those of that table, whereas D and trimming came from the DNA. Within this sample are roughly 2.2 million clones, with 85% to 95% of them counted one time only. The ten largest clones add up to around 0.35% of the sample.

Donors were healthy HIV-negative adults with no recently reported acute infections or vaccinations. All donors were Caucasian adults living in Nashville, Tennessee, USA. CD4+ T cells were enriched through magnetic negative selection, after which naive cells were positively selected on CD45RA and the remaining negative fraction served as the memory subset. Blood was obtained by leukapheresis, after which PBMCs were separated by Ficoll-Histopaque density gradient centrifugation and cryopreserved in liquid nitrogen vapor phase. Analytical flow cytometry was used to check the purity and quantity of every magnetically sorted T cell population. From each sorted fraction, genomic DNA was isolated and quantified by UV absorbance on a Nanodrop 2000c. Cut back by 1 base and 6 bases, the V and J ends lie 12 bases apart. CDR3 length: 15 amino acids, cysteine to phenylalanine. Here the CDR3 DNA is all that survives: 45 bases in frame from base 1. The germline V gene sets CDR1 to SGHTA and CDR2 to FQGNSA.

The sequenced sample consisted of naive CD4+ T cells from PBMCs. The cell subset or site label for this specimen denotes: CD45RA+ positively selected. Here the chain combines TRBV7-2 and TRBJ2-2; the D gene is perhaps TRBD2, on 5 matching bases. This clonotype was sampled from a man aged 18 to 29 in good health. Some clones in this sample may be carry-over from other donors' samples. The sequenced DNA is TGTGCCAGCAGCTTAGGTCTAGCTGAGTCCGGGGAGCTGTTTTTT. It encodes CASSLGLAESGELFF.